The 18 T cell receptor beta chains presented below share a single source sample, sequenced in a study of identical twins. MiXCR, run by TCRdb on the 5' RACE reads, gives a single entry per CDR3 protein. The sample records approximately 680,000 distinct CDR3 sequences, under 8.5% being singletons. The same specimen was also included in a second study, on yellow fever vaccine responses in identical twins.

The sequenced sample was PBMCs. The source is a young woman in good health.

In this sample, this clonotype turned up once. This sequence joins TRBV7-2 and TRBJ2-2; D may be TRBD2 (7 bases). Germline V gene data show CDR1 as SGHTA and CDR2 as FQGNSA. The CDR3 contains 14 residues. DNA for the CDR3: TGTGCGAGGGGGGGGACATCGAACACCGGGGAGCTGTTTTTT. Translating gives CARGGTSNTGELFF.

This clonotype has only a few counts. V usage is TRBV6-1 and J usage is TRBJ2-2; D possibly corresponds to TRBD1 (6 bases). This CDR3 comprises 15 residues. Germline CDR1 MNHNS, CDR2 SASEGT. The V end was cut by 1 base, the J end by 6 bases, with 12 bases between. Written as DNA, the CDR3 is TGTGCCAGCAGTGAAGAGGACAGTTCGGCCGGGGAGCTGTTTTTT. It translates to CASSEEDSSAGELFF.

This clonotype was recorded at least ten times. The genes are TRBV20-1 and TRBJ2-5; D is possibly TRBD1 or TRBD2 (5 bases each). V lost 5 bases and J 2 bases, leaving 12 bases between the germline ends. Germline CDR1 DFQATT, CDR2 SNEGSKA (reference sequence). The CDR3 totals 13 residues. In nucleotides, the CDR3 is TGCAGTGCTGGAAGGGACGTACAAGAGACCCAGTACTTC. It is translated as CSAGRDVQETQYF.

In its sample, this clonotype was seen many times. The V and J genes are TRBV12-3 or TRBV12-4 and TRBJ1-1; 7 nucleotides align to TRBD1. CDR3 length equals 15 residues. V was pared by 5 bases and J by 2 bases, with 8 bases of the junction left unmatched. As DNA, the CDR3 is TGTGCCAGCAGTCTCGGGACAGCAGAAAACACTGAAGCTTTCTTT. The encoded protein is CASSLGTAENTEAFF.

This clonotype came up many times. The CDR3 protein is CSVELPGFYEQYF. The DNA for the CDR3 is TGCAGCGTTGAATTACCCGGATTCTACGAGCAGTACTTC. The rearrangement uses TRBV29-1 and TRBJ2-7, with no clear D. Trimming took 2 bases from V and 3 from J, leaving 11 bases between them. CDR3 length: 13 residues. CDR1 and CDR2 from the germline V gene are SQVTM and ANQGSEA.

This clonotype was observed a handful of times. The rearrangement links TRBV12-3 or TRBV12-4 to TRBJ2-7; 12 nucleotides match TRBD1. J was trimmed by 4 bases and V by 6 bases; bases with no gene match: 10. The CDR3 runs 16 residues. The CDR3 sequence: CASSRSGQGASYEQYF. CDR3 in DNA: TGTGCCAGCAGCCGCTCGGGACAGGGGGCGTCTTACGAGCAGTACTTC.

This clonotype was counted only a few times. J is TRBJ1-2 and V is TRBV2; D gene ambiguous. Germline-derived CDR1 and CDR2 are SNHLY and FYNNEI. The CDR3 spans 14 residues. The V end lost 2 bases, the J end lost 8 bases, and 15 bases lay between the germline ends. Here the CDR3 DNA reads TGTGCCAGCAGTGAATCCGAGATCCCGGGCGGCTACACCTTC. Translated, it gives CASSESEIPGGYTF.

The sample holds many counts of this clonotype. The genes are TRBV5-1 and TRBJ2-4; 9 nucleotides agree with TRBD1. V dropped 4 bases and J dropped 2; count of bases not matched to a gene: 10. Germline CDR1 is SGHRS and CDR2 is YFSETQ. The CDR3 spans 17 residues. The CDR3 sequence: CASSPYRDRVTKNIQYF. CDR3 bases: TGCGCCAGCAGCCCCTACCGGGACAGGGTGACCAAAAACATTCAGTACTTC.

In this sample, this clonotype turned up many times. CDR3 amino acids: CSARPDRTPSYEQYF. CDR3 coding DNA: TGCAGTGCTAGGCCCGACAGGACCCCATCCTACGAGCAGTACTTC. The chain combines TRBV20-1 with TRBJ2-7; maybe TRBD1 (6 bases). Germline CDR1 is DFQATT and CDR2 is SNEGSKA (reference sequence). The CDR3 runs 15 residues. The ends were cut back, 3 bases at V and 1 base at J, with 16 bases in the middle.

The chain is built from TRBV7-8 and TRBJ1-1; 12 nucleotides align to TRBD1. CDR3 length equals 16 residues. Germline CDR1 reads SGHVS; CDR2 reads FQNEAQ. With 5 bases clipped from V and 4 bases from J, the junction kept 8 bases outside the gene matches. This CDR3 reads CASSDRDRGLGTEAFF. CDR3 nucleotides: TGTGCCAGCAGCGACCGGGACAGGGGGCTGGGCACTGAAGCTTTCTTT.

This clonotype was found many times. V and J are TRBV3-1 and TRBJ2-3; D perhaps matches TRBD1 (6 bases). The CDR3 is 16 amino acids. Trimming removed 3 bases from V and 8 bases from J, with 21 bases in between. Germline lookup yields CDR1 LGHDT and CDR2 YNNKEL (reference sequence). The CDR3 region has the DNA TGTGCCAGCAGCCACCTTGCGGACGGCCTACAGGGTACGCAGTATTTT. Its translation is CASSHLADGLQGTQYF.

V gene TRBV15 combines with J gene TRBJ2-1; a weak D match, TRBD2 (6 bases). Germline V gene lookup returns CDR1 LNHNV and CDR2 YYDKDF (reference sequence). The ends were cut back, 1 base at V and 2 bases at J, with 18 bases in the middle. CDR3 length equals 18 residues. The CDR3 DNA reads as TGTGCCACCAGCAGAGCACCTCCCGGCGGGGCCGCCTACAATGAGCAGTTCTTC. Its translation: CATSRAPPGGAAYNEQFF.

Ten or more counts support this clonotype. The J gene is TRBJ1-1, the V gene TRBV7-9; D unresolved. This CDR3 has 16 residues. Germline CDR1 reads SEHNR; CDR2 reads FQNEAQ (reference sequence). V was pared by 1 base and J by 2 bases, with 14 bases between. The CDR3 DNA is TGTGCCAGCAGCTTAGGGCGGAGACCGATAAACACTGAAGCTTTCTTT. Encoded protein: CASSLGRRPINTEAFF.

The chain links TRBV5-1 to TRBJ1-5, with D possibly being TRBD1 (6 bases). The CDR3 is 16 amino acids. V was clipped by 4 bases and J by 4 bases, with 18 bases between them. Germline assignment: CDR1 SGHRS and CDR2 YFSETQ. DNA for the CDR3: TGCGCCAGCAGCCCCCGTGGGGGGGGCTTAAATCAGCCCCAGCATTTT. Protein: CASSPRGGGLNQPQHF. Using reference TRBV5-1 and TRBJ1-5 for the parts outside the CDR3, the full variable domain is KAGVTQTPRYLIKTRGQQVTLSCSPISGHRSVSWYQQTPGQGLQFLFEYFSETQRNKGNFPGRFSGRQFSNSRSEMNVSTLELGDSALYLCASSPRGGGLNQPQHFGDGTRLSIL.

The rearrangement links TRBV12-3 or TRBV12-4 to TRBJ2-1, with 7 positions matching TRBD2. The ends lost 3 bases at V and 10 bases at J; junction bases unmatched: 6. This CDR3 comprises 13 residues. Here the CDR3 DNA reads TGTGCCAGCAGTTTGCGGGGAGGGGAGGAGCAGTTCTTC. Translation: CASSLRGGEEQFF.

This clonotype was detected many times. The V gene is TRBV7-9, the J gene TRBJ1-5; TRBD1 is a possible D gene (6 bases). The CDR3 runs 17 residues. The germline V and J ends were trimmed by 1 base and 3 bases, with 16 bases remaining between them. CDR1 SEHNR and CDR2 FQNEAQ come from the germline V gene (reference sequence). The DNA for the CDR3 is TGTGCCAGCAGCTTAGTACCCGGAGGGGGTTTCAATCAGCCCCAGCATTTT. This gives the protein CASSLVPGGGFNQPQHF. Complete variable domain (other parts from reference TRBV7-9 and TRBJ1-5): DTGVSQNPRHKITKRGQNVTFRCDPISEHNRLYWYRQTLGQGPEFLTYFQNEAQLEKSRLLSDRFSAERPKGSFSTLEIQRTEQGDSAMYLCASSLVPGGGFNQPQHFGDGTRLSIL.

This clonotype was observed at least ten times. This chain links TRBV12-3 or TRBV12-4 with TRBJ2-1; D not resolved. This CDR3 spans 15 amino acids. V lost 6 bases to trimming and J lost 0 bases, with 12 bases between them. This CDR3 reads CASSRGVSSYNEQFF. The DNA of the CDR3 is TGTGCCAGCAGCCGTGGTGTGAGCTCCTACAATGAGCAGTTCTTC.

This chain joins TRBV12-3 or TRBV12-4 and TRBJ2-1; 8 bases are a match to TRBD2. The J segment lost 0 bases and the V segment lost 2 bases, leaving 9 bases of the junction unmatched. The CDR3 covers 18 residues. The DNA of the CDR3 is TGTGCCAGCAGTTTACTAGCGGGCCTGATAAGCTCCTACAATGAGCAGTTCTTC. Its protein is CASSLLAGLISSYNEQFF.